This passage covers 10 T cell receptor beta chains from one sample sequenced in a study of T-cell memory formation after mild COVID-19 (TCRdb year 2021). The protocol used for the library was 5' RACE. TCRdb names Illumina NovaSeq 6000 as the instrument used. TCRdb took the public reads, trimmed them with fastp at Q25, ran MiXCR for clone calling and kept in-frame beta chains. Rows are combined by CDR3 protein, so each entry shows the most common genes and DNA. Within this sample are 150,000 to 200,000 distinct CDR3 sequences, with approximately 15% of them counted one time only. Roughly an eighth of the sample is taken by the ten largest. The specimen sequenced was PBMCs or a T cell subset sorted from them (not recorded which). These TCRs come from an adult woman who had mild COVID-19 (a few samples of this study predate the infection). The sample titles of this study are shuffled in the database, so cell type and time point are left out; the donor was told from shared clones.

This clonotype was seen only a few times. The J gene is TRBJ2-1, the V gene TRBV12-3 or TRBV12-4; TRBD2 is a possible D gene (5 bases). This CDR3 is 12 amino acids long. Trimming removed 6 bases from V and 13 bases from J, with 16 bases in between. The CDR3 loop is CASSATPGSQFF. The CDR3 bases are TGTGCCAGCAGCGCCACACCGGGATCCCAGTTCTTC.

This clonotype was seen at least ten times. The chain recombines TRBV27 with TRBJ2-1, with 7 bases lining up with TRBD2. Trimming cost V 7 bases and J 9 bases; bases outside gene matches: 9. The CDR3 totals 13 residues. CDR1 is MNHEY and CDR2 is SMNVEV in the germline V gene (reference sequence). CDR3 sequence (DNA): TGTGCCAGCACACGACTAGCCACCTTTGAGCAGTTCTTC. This sequence encodes CASTRLATFEQFF.

The chain employs TRBV7-2 and TRBJ2-6; the D gene could be TRBD1 or TRBD2 (7 bases each). The CDR3 covers 15 residues. The V and J ends lost 6 bases and 2 bases respectively, with 11 bases between them. Per germline, CDR1 SGHTA and CDR2 FQGNSA. The DNA for the CDR3 is TGTGCCAGCAGACAGGGGACTACTGGGGCCAACGTCCTGACTTTC. This sequence encodes CASRQGTTGANVLTF.

The chain combines TRBV10-3 with TRBJ1-1, with 7 bases that match TRBD1. This CDR3 region has 15 residues. The V gene end was trimmed by 9 bases and the J gene end by 0 bases; junction bases not matched to a gene: 10. Looked up from germline, CDR1 is ENHRY and CDR2 is SYGVKD. In DNA, the CDR3 is TGTGCCATATCACCGGGACAGCTAATGAACACTGAAGCTTTCTTT. Residues: CAISPGQLMNTEAFF.

In this sample, this clonotype turned up once. The CDR3 protein is CASSQGLPQGKDEQYF. CDR3 coding DNA: TGCGCCAGCAGCCAAGGACTACCGCAGGGCAAGGACGAGCAGTACTTC. The rearrangement links TRBV4-3 to TRBJ2-7, with D perhaps given as TRBD1 or TRBD2 (5 bases each). V was cut by 1 base and J by 5 bases, with 18 bases left in between. The germline V gene has CDR1 LGHNA and CDR2 YSLEER. The CDR3 has 16 residues.

This clonotype was recorded a few times. The chain uses TRBV19 and TRBJ2-5; 9 bases line up with TRBD2. The CDR3 has 17 amino acids. J gave up 2 bases and V 0 bases, and 7 bases lay outside the gene matches. Germline CDR1 and CDR2: LNHDA and SQIVND (reference sequence). The DNA for the CDR3 is TGTGCCAGTAGTATAGATCTTCGCGGGAGGGCTCAAGAGACCCAGTACTTC. It codes for CASSIDLRGRAQETQYF.

This clonotype was detected only a few times. The chain recombines TRBV7-2 with TRBJ2-1; 8 bases are a match to TRBD1. J was trimmed by 4 bases and V by 3 bases; bases with no gene match: 5. Looked up from germline, CDR1 is SGHTA and CDR2 is FQGNSA. This CDR3 is 15 amino acids long. The CDR3 spells CASSLSQGAYNEQFF. For the CDR3, the DNA is TGTGCCAGCAGCTTGAGCCAGGGGGCTTACAATGAGCAGTTCTTC.

The chain is built from TRBV7-9 and TRBJ1-1; D unresolved. The V end lost 1 base, the J end lost 7 bases, and 10 bases lay between the germline ends. CDR3 length: 13 residues. Germline V lookup: CDR1 SEHNR, CDR2 FQNEAQ (reference sequence). CDR3: CASSLGEGIEAFF. In nucleotides, the CDR3 is TGTGCCAGCAGCTTAGGAGAAGGTATTGAAGCTTTCTTT. Full variable domain (rest looked up from reference TRBV7-9 and TRBJ1-1): DTGVSQNPRHKITKRGQNVTFRCDPISEHNRLYWYRQTLGQGPEFLTYFQNEAQLEKSRLLSDRFSAERPKGSFSTLEIQRTEQGDSAMYLCASSLGEGIEAFFGQGTRLTVV.

The CDR3: CASSLVGGPPYEQYF. The CDR3 DNA is TGCGCCAGCAGCTTGGTCGGGGGGCCCCCCTACGAGCAGTACTTC. The chain employs TRBV5-1 and TRBJ2-7; possibly TRBD2 for D (7 bases). The CDR3 is 15 residues long. Trimming took 0 bases from V and 2 from J, leaving 12 bases between them. Germline values: CDR1 SGHRS, CDR2 YFSETQ. Based on the CDR3 plus reference TRBV5-1 and TRBJ2-7, the full variable domain is KAGVTQTPRYLIKTRGQQVTLSCSPISGHRSVSWYQQTPGQGLQFLFEYFSETQRNKGNFPGRFSGRQFSNSRSEMNVSTLELGDSALYLCASSLVGGPPYEQYFGPGTRLTVT.

This clonotype has a handful of counts. J is TRBJ2-3 and V is TRBV5-1; 9 bases map to TRBD1. The CDR3 is made up of 18 amino acids. The junction had 15 bases not matched to a gene; V was cut back by 3 bases and J by 4 bases. Per germline, CDR1 SGHRS and CDR2 YFSETQ. The DNA of the CDR3 is TGCGCCAGCAGCTCATCGGGACAGGGAATGTATGCAGCAGATACGCAGTATTTT. It codes for CASSSSGQGMYAADTQYF.